A selection of T cell receptor beta chains follows, all from one sample in a study of T cell changes during pregnancy in multiple sclerosis. Clones were sequenced by immunoSEQ multiplex PCR, and TCRdb holds only the in-frame ones, with some missing. The top ten clones hold about 2% of a sample with approximately 96,000 clones, about 90% of them seen once. The starting material was peripheral blood, obtained after pregnancy. The receptor set was obtained from a female donor in good health, enrolled as a control in a pregnancy study. Both conserved end residues are part of each CDR3. Fields, in order: V gene, J gene, CDR3 protein.

v_call: TRBV6-5
j_call: TRBJ1-6
cdr3_aa: CASSSEGGSSPLHF

v_call: TRBV5-5
j_call: TRBJ2-2
cdr3_aa: CASSSNYLGGGELFF

v_call: TRBV7-2
j_call: TRBJ1-4
cdr3_aa: CASRRGEGEKLFF

v_call: TRBV6-1
j_call: TRBJ2-1
cdr3_aa: CASTGTGGYNEQFF

v_call: TRBV7-3
j_call: TRBJ1-2
cdr3_aa: CASSSNSFDIYGYTF

v_call: TRBV5-1
j_call: TRBJ2-4
cdr3_aa: CASSLGTGGDIQYF

v_call: TRBV9
j_call: TRBJ2-5
cdr3_aa: CASSVAEAGAQETQYF

v_call: TRBV10-3
j_call: TRBJ1-4
cdr3_aa: CAIRLLYRGGEKLFF

v_call: TRBV19
j_call: TRBJ1-3
cdr3_aa: CASRAVSSGNTIYF

v_call: TRBV19
j_call: TRBJ2-7
cdr3_aa: CASSIQGLTYEQYF

v_call: TRBV15
j_call: TRBJ2-7
cdr3_aa: CATSRDPGGEYEQYF

v_call: TRBV19
j_call: TRBJ2-1
cdr3_aa: CASSMGRDSVYNEQFF

v_call: TRBV29-1
j_call: TRBJ2-7
cdr3_aa: CSVRGSYEQYF

v_call: TRBV27
j_call: TRBJ1-2
cdr3_aa: CASSQLGQHYGYTF

v_call: TRBV7-9
j_call: TRBJ1-4
cdr3_aa: CASSLGQGSEKLFF

v_call: TRBV18
j_call: TRBJ2-7
cdr3_aa: CASSPPRGSYEQYF

v_call: TRBV5-4
j_call: TRBJ1-3
cdr3_aa: CASSEAGLGNTIYF

v_call: TRBV18
j_call: TRBJ1-2
cdr3_aa: CASSPPSTGSIYGYTF

v_call: TRBV4-1
j_call: .
cdr3_aa: CASSQELTSEQYF

v_call: TRBV6-5
j_call: TRBJ1-1
cdr3_aa: CASSYSTQVEAFF

v_call: TRBV27
j_call: TRBJ2-7
cdr3_aa: CASSLTSGVLYEQYF

v_call: TRBV27
j_call: TRBJ2-1
cdr3_aa: CASSLSRGEQFF

v_call: TRBV10-3
j_call: TRBJ2-1
cdr3_aa: CATRGQGSSYNEQFF

v_call: TRBV6-1
j_call: .
cdr3_aa: CASSSDRVRPYEQYF

v_call: TRBV7-8
j_call: TRBJ2-1
cdr3_aa: CASTPGLAGGHEQFF

v_call: TRBV19
j_call: TRBJ1-1
cdr3_aa: CASSSAGLAFF

v_call: TRBV4-1
j_call: TRBJ1-2
cdr3_aa: CASSLQGGASYTF

v_call: TRBV11-2
j_call: TRBJ2-7
cdr3_aa: CASSLGSGTGFVQYF

v_call: TRBV4-1
j_call: TRBJ2-1
cdr3_aa: CASSPTGLTHYNEQFF

v_call: TRBV28
j_call: TRBJ1-1
cdr3_aa: CASSPQGRFLNTEAFF

v_call: TRBV11-2
j_call: TRBJ2-7
cdr3_aa: CASREPGQGPYEQYF

v_call: TRBV6-5
j_call: TRBJ1-5
cdr3_aa: CASSPGTGVQPQHF

v_call: TRBV4-1
j_call: TRBJ2-5
cdr3_aa: CASTGDFETQYF

v_call: TRBV5-1
j_call: TRBJ2-1
cdr3_aa: CASSLTNNEQFF

v_call: TRBV5-6
j_call: TRBJ2-1
cdr3_aa: CASSLVRESYNEQFF

v_call: TRBV19
j_call: TRBJ1-6
cdr3_aa: CATGDRQNSPLHF

v_call: TRBV4-1
j_call: TRBJ2-1
cdr3_aa: CASSQGQGIDNEQFF

v_call: TRBV6-1
j_call: TRBJ2-1
cdr3_aa: CASSQTSGSGEQFF

v_call: TRBV15
j_call: TRBJ2-2
cdr3_aa: CATSRTSGTSGFWRTTGELFF

v_call: TRBV27
j_call: TRBJ1-1
cdr3_aa: CASTRGGGTEAFF

v_call: TRBV30
j_call: TRBJ2-7
cdr3_aa: CAWSRQGLDEQYF

v_call: TRBV4-1
j_call: TRBJ1-4
cdr3_aa: CASSPPQRIEKLFF

v_call: TRBV19
j_call: TRBJ1-1
cdr3_aa: CASSGGGAAYTEAFF

v_call: TRBV27
j_call: TRBJ2-1
cdr3_aa: CASSDRVGQFF

v_call: TRBV13
j_call: TRBJ2-3
cdr3_aa: CASSFGSQGSAGDTQYF

v_call: TRBV5-1
j_call: TRBJ2-1
cdr3_aa: CASSLVLAGGPSSNEQFF

v_call: TRBV19
j_call: TRBJ1-2
cdr3_aa: CASSNPPWTGPNYGYTF

v_call: TRBV19
j_call: TRBJ1-5
cdr3_aa: CASKLDRGLNQPQHF

v_call: TRBV9
j_call: TRBJ2-1
cdr3_aa: CASSALSGATGEGYNEQFF

v_call: TRBV28
j_call: TRBJ2-7
cdr3_aa: CASSLSPTGTPPYEQYF

v_call: TRBV7-2
j_call: TRBJ2-1
cdr3_aa: CASSPGGGSYNEQFF

v_call: TRBV6-5
j_call: TRBJ1-2
cdr3_aa: CASSYSGTGGYGYTF

v_call: TRBV19
j_call: TRBJ1-1
cdr3_aa: CASSSRGNTEAFF

v_call: TRBV7-3
j_call: TRBJ1-2
cdr3_aa: CASSPTGQGNYGYTF

v_call: TRBV7-8
j_call: TRBJ1-1
cdr3_aa: CASSQDRGGTEAFF

v_call: TRBV19
j_call: TRBJ2-7
cdr3_aa: CASSSLGQGFSYEQYF

v_call: TRBV7-6
j_call: TRBJ2-4
cdr3_aa: CASSFRAGENIQYF